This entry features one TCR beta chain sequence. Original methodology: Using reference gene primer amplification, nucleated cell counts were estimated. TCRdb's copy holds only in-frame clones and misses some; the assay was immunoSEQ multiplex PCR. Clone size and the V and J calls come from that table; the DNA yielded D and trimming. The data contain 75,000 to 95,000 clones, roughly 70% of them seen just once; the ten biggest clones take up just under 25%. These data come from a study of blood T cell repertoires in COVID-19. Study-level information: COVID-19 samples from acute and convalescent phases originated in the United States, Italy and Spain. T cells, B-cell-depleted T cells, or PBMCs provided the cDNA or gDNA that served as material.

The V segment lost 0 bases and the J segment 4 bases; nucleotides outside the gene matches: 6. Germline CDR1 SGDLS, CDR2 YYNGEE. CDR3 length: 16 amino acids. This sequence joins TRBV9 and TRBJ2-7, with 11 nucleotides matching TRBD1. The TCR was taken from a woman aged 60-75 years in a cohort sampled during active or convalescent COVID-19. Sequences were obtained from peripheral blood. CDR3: CASSVAIGQGAYEQYF. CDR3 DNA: TGTGCCAGCAGCGTAGCTATCGGACAGGGGGCGTACGAGCAGTACTTC. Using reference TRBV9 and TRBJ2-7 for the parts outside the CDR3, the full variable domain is DSGVTQTPKHLITATGQRVTLRCSPRSGDLSVYWYQQSLDQGLQFLIQYYNGEERAKGNILERFSAQQFPDLHSELNLSSLELGDSALYFCASSVAIGQGAYEQYFGPGTRLTVT.